This TCR beta chain was captured in a study of CD8+ T cells in alopecia areata. Trimming shortened V by 4 bases and J by 3 bases, and 16 bases separated the two germline ends. This CDR3 spans 16 amino acids. The germline V gene encodes CDR1 MGHRA and CDR2 YSYEKL. Treatment specified: oral pan-JAK inhibitor, 5-10 mg twice daily. Sequencing relied on a cDNA template that was reverse transcribed from extracted RNA. This table comes from immunoSEQ multiplex PCR, and its TCRdb copy is limited to in-frame clones, with some not included. The table has 200,000 to 250,000 clones, roughly two fifths seen once. This sequence joins TRBV4-1 and TRBJ1-3; D not resolved. Sequenced here: CD4+ T cells sorted from blood, sampled at approximately week 30, from a patient treated with tofacitinib. This clonotype was sampled from a human donor with alopecia areata. CDR3 protein: CASSPGKARSGNTIYF. The CDR3, as DNA: TGCGCCAGCAGCCCTGGTAAGGCGCGGAGTGGAAACACCATATATTTT.